Detailed here is one T cell receptor beta chain. The antigen remains undetermined. This entry belongs to a study of PD-L1 blockade in urothelial cancer. Whole-study context: Men with urothelial cancer arising in the bladder made up most of the roughly 29 patients. Study-level results: Clonality of blood TCR below the median before treatment predicted better survival.

Trimming at V came to 6 bases and at J to 7 bases, leaving 6 bases not matched to a gene. The CDR3 spans 13 residues. CDR1 and CDR2 from the germline V gene are WSHSY and SAAADI. Time point indicated: pretreatment peripheral blood. Patients yielded 1 to 8 samples each, pretreatment and on-treatment. PCRs each included synthetic TCR analog templates spiked in. TCRdb keeps only in-frame clones here, not all; method: immunoSEQ multiplex PCR. The data show around 130,000 clones, 70% to 85% seen once. The sequence derives from a man aged 50 to 60 with urothelial cancer. Here the sequenced sample was PBMCs, taken around atezolizumab (anti-PD-L1) treatment. J is TRBJ1-5 and V is TRBV10-2; 7 bases match TRBD1. The CDR3 reads CASSDRVGQPQHF. Written as DNA, the CDR3 is TGCGCCAGCAGCGACAGGGTCGGGCAGCCCCAGCATTTT.